Below are 14 T cell receptor beta chains sequenced from a single sample in a study of blood T cell repertoires in COVID-19. The repertoire was sequenced with immunoSEQ multiplex PCR; TCRdb's copy has only in-frame clones and lacks some. This table has about 11,000 clones, over 65% appearing once. Sequencing was carried out using peripheral blood. These receptor sequences come from a human donor in a cohort sampled during active COVID-19.

The CDR3 DNA follows: TGTGCCAGCAGTTGGGAGTCTAGTGGAACCAACGGGTACTTC. As protein: CASSWESSGTNGYF. The chain combines TRBV28 with TRBJ2-7, with D possibly matching TRBD2 (5 bases). Germline V gives CDR1 MDHEN, CDR2 SYDVKM. V was pared by 4 bases and J by 12 bases, with 22 bases between. The length of the CDR3 is 14 residues. The entire variable domain, with the rest obtained from reference TRBV28 and TRBJ2-7, is as follows: DVKVTQSSRYLVKRTGEKVFLECVQDMDHENMFWYRQDPGLGLRLIYFSYDVKMKEKGDIPEGYSVSREKKERFSLILESASTNQTSMYLCASSWESSGTNGYFGPGTRLTVT.

V is TRBV4-1 and J is TRBJ2-5; 10 bases line up with TRBD2. The CDR3 covers 17 residues. The germline V gene encodes CDR1 MGHRA and CDR2 YSYEKL. J gave up 2 bases and V 1 base, and 7 bases lay outside the gene matches. The CDR3 loop is CASSQGVSSGGQETQYF. DNA for the CDR3: TGCGCCAGCAGCCAAGGCGTTAGTAGCGGGGGGCAAGAGACCCAGTACTTC.

The table lists this clone with a few counts. The genes are TRBV7-9 and TRBJ1-1, with D perhaps matching TRBD1 (5 bases). Deletions cut 4 bases from V and 6 bases from J, with 15 bases between. This CDR3 comprises 14 residues. The V gene's germline CDR1 is SEHNR and CDR2 FQNEAQ (reference sequence). The CDR3 reads CASSYAGQGAEAFF. DNA of the CDR3: TGTGCCAGCAGCTACGCCGGGCAAGGGGCTGAAGCTTTCTTT.

This clone is a singleton in its sample. V and J are TRBV5-6 and TRBJ1-1; no firm D call. The V end lost 0 bases, the J end lost 2 bases, and 11 bases lay between the germline ends. Germline V gene sequence: CDR1 SGHDT, CDR2 YYEEEE. The CDR3 runs 15 residues. CDR3 loop: CASSLGPGVNTEAFF. CDR3 sequence (DNA): TGTGCCAGCAGCTTGGGTCCCGGGGTTAACACTGAAGCTTTCTTT. Full variable domain (outside the CDR3, taken from reference TRBV5-6 and TRBJ1-1): DAGVTQSPTHLIKTRGQQVTLRCSPKSGHDTVSWYQQALGQGPQFIFQYYEEEERQRGNFPDRFSGHQFPNYSSELNVNALLLGDSALYLCASSLGPGVNTEAFFGQGTRLTVV.

By share of the sample, this clone is medium-sized (0.01 to 0.1%). This chain connects TRBV5-6 to TRBJ2-2, with TRBD2 matching over 7 bases. The V gene end was trimmed by 3 bases and the J gene end by 8 bases; junction bases not matched to a gene: 7. Germline V gene sequence: CDR1 SGHDT, CDR2 YYEEEE. This CDR3 contains 14 residues. The CDR3 loop reads CASSYAGAIGELFF. CDR3 DNA sequence: TGTGCCAGCAGCTATGCGGGAGCGATAGGGGAGCTGTTTTTT. The entire variable domain, with the rest obtained from reference TRBV5-6 and TRBJ2-2, is as follows: DAGVTQSPTHLIKTRGQQVTLRCSPKSGHDTVSWYQQALGQGPQFIFQYYEEEERQRGNFPDRFSGHQFPNYSSELNVNALLLGDSALYLCASSYAGAIGELFFGEGSRLTVL.

The chain links TRBV7-9 to TRBJ2-5; a weak D match, TRBD2 (6 bases). Germline V gene sequence: CDR1 SEHNR, CDR2 FQNEAQ (reference sequence). The V end was cut by 5 bases, the J end by 3 bases, with 22 bases between. CDR3 length: 17 residues. The CDR3 DNA reads as TGTGCCAGCAGCCTCTACTCATCCGGGACTTCTGAAGAGACCCAGTACTTC. It encodes CASSLYSSGTSEETQYF. The full variable domain, rest sourced from reference TRBV7-9 and TRBJ2-5, is DTGVSQNPRHKITKRGQNVTFRCDPISEHNRLYWYRQTLGQGPEFLTYFQNEAQLEKSRLLSDRFSAERPKGSFSTLEIQRTEQGDSAMYLCASSLYSSGTSEETQYFGPGTRLLVL.

The CDR3 is CASSLDPTDTQYF. The CDR3 nucleotides read TGTGCCAGCAGCTTAGATCCTACAGATACGCAGTATTTT. The chain couples TRBV7-9 to TRBJ2-3; D not certain. The CDR3 is made up of 13 amino acids. Trimming pared 1 base from V and 3 bases from J, leaving 5 bases between. Per germline, CDR1 SEHNR and CDR2 FQNEAQ (reference sequence).

V gene TRBV19 combines with J gene TRBJ2-3; 12 bases agree with TRBD2. Losses at the gene ends were 6 bases for V and 2 bases for J; bases not matched to a gene: 3. There are 15 residues in the CDR3. Germline CDR1 reads LNHDA; CDR2 reads SQIVND (reference sequence). The CDR3 region is CASRGLAGLTDTQYF. The CDR3 DNA reads TGTGCCAGTAGGGGACTAGCGGGCCTCACAGATACGCAGTATTTT.

This chain links TRBV27 with TRBJ1-1; 7 bases align to TRBD1. The CDR3 has 14 amino acids. Unmatched junction bases numbered 2, after V lost 1 base and J lost 3 bases. The germline V gene has CDR1 MNHEY and CDR2 SMNVEV (reference sequence). The CDR3 DNA follows: TGTGCCAGCAGTTTATTGGGACAGTACACTGAAGCTTTCTTT. Translating it yields CASSLLGQYTEAFF.

This clone came up once. Additional DNA sequences in this sample encode the identical CDR3. The chain has TRBV2 and TRBJ1-5; 8 nucleotides align to TRBD1. V lost 8 bases to trimming and J lost 7 bases; unmatched junction nucleotides: 7. The CDR3 covers 13 residues. Germline CDR1 is SNHLY and CDR2 is FYNNEI. The CDR3 sequence: CASGMNRGQPQHF. The CDR3, as DNA: TGTGCCAGCGGTATGAACAGGGGGCAGCCCCAGCATTTT.

V usage is TRBV7-2 and J usage is TRBJ2-7; 13 bases line up with TRBD2. Germline CDR1 and CDR2: SGHTA and FQGNSA. The CDR3 sequence is 16 residues long. The V and J ends lost 5 bases and 4 bases, in that order; junction bases with no gene match: 8. The CDR3 spells CASSRTSGSVGYEQYF. The DNA of the CDR3 is TGTGCCAGCAGCCGGACTAGCGGGAGCGTTGGGTACGAGCAGTACTTC.

The chain joins TRBV24-1 to TRBJ2-5, with 7 bases fitting TRBD1. The CDR3 totals 13 residues. CDR1 and CDR2 from the germline V gene are KGHDR and SFDVKD. V lost 9 bases to trimming and J lost 4 bases; unmatched junction nucleotides: 7. The CDR3 nucleotides are TGTGCCACCCAACAGGGGTGGGCAGAGACCCAGTACTTC. Translated: CATQQGWAETQYF.

The CDR3 DNA reads as TGTGCCAGCAGCCGTGAGGCTATGACAGATACGCAGTATTTT. Translated, it gives CASSREAMTDTQYF. V gene TRBV28 combines with J gene TRBJ2-3; D call uncertain. CDR1 and CDR2 (germline): MDHEN, SYDVKM. The ends were cut back, 6 bases at V and 3 bases at J, with 13 bases in the middle. CDR3 size: 14 residues.

This chain joins TRBV19 and TRBJ1-2; 7 nucleotides align to TRBD1. CDR1 and CDR2 from the germline V gene are LNHDA and SQIVND (reference sequence). V gave up 6 bases and J gave up 6 bases; unmatched junction bases: 10. There are 14 residues in the CDR3. CDR3 in amino acids: CASRRGGAKDGYTF. The CDR3 DNA follows: TGTGCCAGTAGGAGAGGGGGCGCGAAGGATGGCTACACCTTC.